This TCR beta chain comes out of a study of T cell responses to AZD1222 COVID-19 vaccine. Produced via immunoSEQ multiplex PCR; TCRdb's table is partial and in-frame only. The profile shows over 100,000 clones, roughly nine tenths of them singletons. This clone has more than one count but fewer than ten. The sequenced sample was peripheral blood, obtained on day 0 of AZD1222 vaccination. The clonotype comes from an adult in good health.

This chain's CDR3 is CASSQGNTIYF. The CDR3 region has the DNA TGTGCCAGCAGCCAAGGAAACACCATATATTTT. The J gene is TRBJ1-3, the V gene TRBV4-2; D unclear. V was shortened by 1 base and J by 5 bases, with 0 bases between the two germline ends. The germline gives CDR1 LGHNA, CDR2 YNFKEQ. The CDR3 consists of 11 residues.